The 28 T cell receptor beta chains below come from one sample, sequenced in a study of T cell responses to AZD1222 COVID-19 vaccine. The table came from immunoSEQ multiplex PCR; TCRdb's copy has only in-frame clones and leaves some out. The profile shows under 170,000 clones, 92% of them singletons. This material consisted of peripheral blood, taken 28 days after the second AZD1222 dose. The receptors were gathered from an adult who received the AZD1222 COVID-19 vaccine.

The chain uses TRBV7-3 and TRBJ2-5; weak D call: TRBD1 (7 bases). The CDR3 totals 15 residues. V lost 4 bases and J lost 1, with 13 bases in between. Germline V gene sequence: CDR1 SGHTA, CDR2 FQGTGA. The CDR3 region is CASSYQGGIQETQYF. DNA for the CDR3: TGTGCCAGCAGCTATCAGGGGGGTATCCAAGAGACCCAGTACTTC.

This chain links TRBV2 with TRBJ2-2; tentatively, D is TRBD2 (5 bases). Germline V lookup: CDR1 SNHLY, CDR2 FYNNEI. V was cut by 11 bases and J by 1 base, with 11 bases left in between. The CDR3 is 13 amino acids. CDR3 region: CAFSRENTGELFF. The CDR3 DNA sequence: TGTGCCTTCTCACGGGAGAACACCGGGGAGCTGTTTTTT.

This chain links TRBV3-1 (or the pseudogene TRBV3-2) with TRBJ1-5; D uncertain. CDR3 length: 15 residues. Germline CDR1 and CDR2: LGHDT and YNNKEL (reference sequence). Trimming pared 0 bases from V and 5 bases from J, leaving 11 bases between. DNA for the CDR3: TGTGCCAGCAGCCAAGATAACGGGAGGGATCAGCCCCAGCATTTT. It specifies CASSQDNGRDQPQHF.

The rearrangement uses TRBV19 and TRBJ1-5; TRBD1 is a possible D gene (6 bases). The V and J ends lost 8 bases and 0 bases respectively, with 23 bases between them. The germline V gene has CDR1 LNHDA and CDR2 SQIVND (reference sequence). This CDR3 has 18 amino acids. The CDR3 region has the DNA TGTGCCAGTCGGAGCGAGGCAGGGGATTCCTTTAGCAATCAGCCCCAGCATTTT. Translation: CASRSEAGDSFSNQPQHF. Supplemented by reference TRBV19 and TRBJ1-5, the full variable domain reads DGGITQSPKYLFRKEGQNVTLSCEQNLNHDAMYWYRQDPGQGLRLIYYSQIVNDFQKGDIAEGYSVSREKKESFPLTVTSAQKNPTAFYLCASRSEAGDSFSNQPQHFGDGTRLSIL.

The J gene is TRBJ2-5, the V gene TRBV6-2 or TRBV6-3; D gene uncertain. The CDR3 contains 13 residues. CDR1 MNHEY and CDR2 SVGEGT come from the germline V gene. V lost 0 bases and J 4 bases, leaving 6 bases between the germline ends. The DNA of the CDR3 is TGTGCCAGCAGTTACTCGAGGAGAGAGACCCAGTACTTC. This gives the protein CASSYSRRETQYF.

The chain is built from TRBV30 and TRBJ2-3; TRBD1 is a possible D gene (5 bases). Trimming removed 4 bases at V and 8 bases at J, with 10 bases between. The CDR3 covers 11 residues. Germline V CDR1 and CDR2: GTSNPN, SVGIG (reference sequence). The CDR3 protein is CAWTPQGTQYF. The DNA of the CDR3 is TGTGCCTGGACCCCCCAGGGTACGCAGTATTTT.

The V call is TRBV19, the J call TRBJ1-1; TRBD1 matches 7 bases. V was pared by 7 bases and J by 2 bases, with 7 bases of the junction left unmatched. This CDR3 contains 14 residues. Germline V gene sequence: CDR1 LNHDA, CDR2 SQIVND (reference sequence). The CDR3 here is CASKNGTANTEAFF. As DNA, the CDR3 is TGTGCCAGTAAAAACGGGACAGCAAACACTGAAGCTTTCTTT.

The chain is built from TRBV5-1 and TRBJ2-1; TRBD2 aligns across 11 bases. Germline trimming cut 1 base from V and 2 bases from J; bases unmatched to any gene: 5. The germline V gene encodes CDR1 SGHRS and CDR2 YFSETQ. CDR3 size: 17 residues. The CDR3 protein is CASSLNSGRATYNEQFF. Here the CDR3 DNA reads TGCGCCAGCAGCTTGAATAGCGGGAGGGCCACCTACAATGAGCAGTTCTTC.

The CDR3 DNA sequence: TGTGCCAGCAGCTTAGATGCCATCCCCTACGAGCAGTACTTC. Encoded protein: CASSLDAIPYEQYF. This chain joins TRBV7-9 and TRBJ2-7; no reliable D call. The ends were cut back, 1 base at V and 2 bases at J, with 9 bases in the middle. Germline V gene data show CDR1 as SEHNR and CDR2 as FQNEAQ (reference sequence). The CDR3 is 14 amino acids.

The rearrangement uses TRBV6-5 and TRBJ1-3; D is unclear. This CDR3 has 16 amino acids. Trimming took 4 bases from V and 0 from J, leaving 13 bases between them. The V gene's germline CDR1 is MNHEY and CDR2 SVGAGI. The DNA for the CDR3 is TGTGCCAGCAGTTTCGGTCCGACTCTCTCTGGAAACACCATATATTTT. It codes for CASSFGPTLSGNTIYF.

This clone was counted a few times. The chain is built from TRBV5-1 and TRBJ2-1; D unclear. The CDR3 has 14 amino acids. CDR1 and CDR2 from the germline V gene are SGHRS and YFSETQ. V lost 7 bases, J lost 9 bases, and 20 bases lay in between. The CDR3 protein is CASHPDPLSSEQFF. CDR3 in DNA: TGCGCCAGCCACCCGGACCCCCTATCAAGTGAGCAGTTCTTC.

The genes are TRBV29-1 and TRBJ2-5; D gene ambiguous. Germline assignment: CDR1 SQVTM and CDR2 ANQGSEA. The CDR3 is 11 residues long. V lost 4 bases and J 1 base, leaving 4 bases between the germline ends. CDR3 region: CSVAVQETQYF. The DNA for the CDR3 is TGCAGCGTTGCCGTCCAAGAGACCCAGTACTTC.

The chain is built from TRBV5-4 and TRBJ2-7, with D tentatively TRBD2 (6 bases). CDR1 is SGHNT and CDR2 is YYREEE in the germline V gene (reference sequence). The CDR3 extends over 14 amino acids. Trimming cost V 4 bases and J 2 bases, with 13 bases left between them. DNA for the CDR3: TGTGCCAGCAGCGATCTCCGGGGGACCTACGAGCAGTACTTC. Translated, it gives CASSDLRGTYEQYF.

The J gene is TRBJ2-5, the V gene TRBV24-1; D might be TRBD1 (5 bases). Germline CDR1 KGHDR, CDR2 SFDVKD. The V and J ends lost 3 bases and 4 bases respectively, with 11 bases between them. The CDR3 is 14 residues long. The CDR3 DNA sequence: TGTGCCACCAGTGATAGCCAGGGTGGAGAGACCCAGTACTTC. It yields the protein CATSDSQGGETQYF.

J is TRBJ1-2 and V is TRBV30; maybe TRBD1 (5 bases). V was clipped by 5 bases and J by 1 base, with 8 bases between them. Germline V gene data show CDR1 as GTSNPN and CDR2 as SVGIG (reference sequence). The CDR3 is 12 amino acids. The CDR3 sequence is CAWGTNNYGYTF. CDR3 in DNA: TGTGCCTGGGGGACTAATAACTATGGCTACACCTTC.

The V call is TRBV5-1, the J call TRBJ1-4; maybe TRBD1 (5 bases). The length of the CDR3 is 14 residues. The germline V and J ends were trimmed by 4 bases and 8 bases, with 15 bases remaining between them. The V gene's germline CDR1 is SGHRS and CDR2 YFSETQ. CDR3 sequence (DNA): TGCGCCAGCAGCCCAAGTCGGGGGAACGAAAAACTGTTTTTT. Protein sequence: CASSPSRGNEKLFF.

This clone was found once. This chain uses TRBV27 with TRBJ1-5; tentatively, D is TRBD1 (5 bases). This CDR3 is 15 amino acids long. The germline gives CDR1 MNHEY, CDR2 SMNVEV (reference sequence). V was cut by 10 bases and J by 0 bases, with 16 bases left in between. The CDR3: CATRRTGGSNQPQHF. CDR3 in DNA: TGTGCCACAAGACGGACGGGGGGTAGCAATCAGCCCCAGCATTTT.

The J gene is TRBJ2-7, the V gene TRBV7-9; 9 positions match TRBD1. CDR3 length equals 17 residues. From germline, CDR1 is SEHNR and CDR2 FQNEAQ (reference sequence). With V trimmed by 5 bases and J by 5 bases, 16 bases remained unmatched. The CDR3 region has the DNA TGTGCCAGCAGCCACTTAACAGGGGGCTCAGTCCCTAACGAGCAGTACTTC. Amino acids: CASSHLTGGSVPNEQYF.

The chain is built from TRBV9 and TRBJ2-2; a weak D match, TRBD1 (6 bases). The CDR3 sequence is 17 residues long. Trimming stripped 7 bases from V and 2 bases from J, with 21 bases between. Germline assignment: CDR1 SGDLS and CDR2 YYNGEE. CDR3 bases: TGTGCCAGCTCTCCCCCGGGACAACTCCTAAACACCGGGGAGCTGTTTTTT. Protein sequence: CASSPPGQLLNTGELFF.

The chain joins TRBV5-6 to TRBJ2-1; D remains ambiguous. CDR1 and CDR2 (germline): SGHDT, YYEEEE. V dropped 0 bases and J dropped 0 bases, with 7 bases sitting between them. The CDR3 extends over 15 amino acids. CDR3 DNA: TGTGCCAGCAGCTTGGGGCCTACCTCCTACAATGAGCAGTTCTTC. The encoded protein is CASSLGPTSYNEQFF.

The CDR3, as DNA: TGTGCCAGCAGTGAAGGTTCGAGAGGGGATCAGCCCCAGCATTTT. This gives the protein CASSEGSRGDQPQHF. This chain joins TRBV2 and TRBJ1-5; TRBD1 is a possible D gene (5 bases). The CDR3 contains 15 residues. V lost 1 base, J lost 5 bases, and 12 bases lay in between. The germline gives CDR1 SNHLY, CDR2 FYNNEI.

This rearrangement joins TRBV6-5 to TRBJ2-7; D unclear. V was cut by 7 bases and J by 5 bases, with 12 bases left in between. The germline V gene encodes CDR1 MNHEY and CDR2 SVGAGI. This CDR3 region has 12 residues. Written as DNA, the CDR3 is TGTGCCAGCACCCGAGGTGAGCACGAGCAGTACTTC. Amino acids: CASTRGEHEQYF.

This chain connects TRBV10-3 to TRBJ2-5; TRBD2 is a possible D gene (6 bases). V lost 2 bases and J 5 bases, leaving 6 bases between the germline ends. There are 12 residues in the CDR3. The germline gives CDR1 ENHRY, CDR2 SYGVKD. CDR3 coding DNA: TGTGCCATCAGTGAGGGAGGGGAGACCCAGTACTTC. This encodes CAISEGGETQYF.

This clone was counted a single time. The V gene is TRBV24-1, the J gene TRBJ2-5, with D unclear. Germline V lookup: CDR1 KGHDR, CDR2 SFDVKD. V lost 4 bases and J lost 2, with 10 bases in between. CDR3 length equals 14 residues. CDR3 in amino acids: CATSEHWDQETQYF. The CDR3 DNA sequence: TGTGCCACCAGTGAACATTGGGATCAAGAGACCCAGTACTTC.

This chain connects TRBV2 to TRBJ1-3; D is undetermined. V lost 1 base and J 0 bases, leaving 10 bases between the germline ends. Germline V gene data show CDR1 as SNHLY and CDR2 as FYNNEI. The CDR3 totals 16 residues. CDR3 sequence (DNA): TGTGCCAGCAGTGAAGGGCTAAAACCCTCTGGAAACACCATATATTTT. This codes for CASSEGLKPSGNTIYF.

This clone was seen just once. This chain uses TRBV6-5 with TRBJ2-7; 9 bases align to TRBD2. Germline V gene lookup returns CDR1 MNHEY and CDR2 SVGAGI. The CDR3 is 15 amino acids. V lost 4 bases, J lost 3 bases, and 7 bases stayed unmatched. DNA for the CDR3: TGTGCCAGCAGTTTAGGAAGCGGGGGGCTCTACGAGCAGTACTTC. This translates into CASSLGSGGLYEQYF.

V gene TRBV18 combines with J gene TRBJ1-2; possible D gene TRBD1, 6 bases. CDR3 length: 15 amino acids. V lost 2 bases and J 2 bases, leaving 12 bases between the germline ends. Germline CDR1 is KGHSH and CDR2 is LQKENI. The CDR3 DNA reads TGTGCCAGCTCACCAACTGGACAGCGGAACTATGGCTACACCTTC. This encodes CASSPTGQRNYGYTF.

The chain links TRBV5-1 to TRBJ1-1, with a possible D match to TRBD1 (5 bases). Trimming cost V 4 bases and J 0 bases, with 7 bases left between them. CDR3 length equals 13 residues. Per the germline V gene, CDR1 is SGHRS and CDR2 is YFSETQ. Written as DNA, the CDR3 is TGCGCCAGCAGCGGACAATTGAACACTGAAGCTTTCTTT. Translating gives CASSGQLNTEAFF.